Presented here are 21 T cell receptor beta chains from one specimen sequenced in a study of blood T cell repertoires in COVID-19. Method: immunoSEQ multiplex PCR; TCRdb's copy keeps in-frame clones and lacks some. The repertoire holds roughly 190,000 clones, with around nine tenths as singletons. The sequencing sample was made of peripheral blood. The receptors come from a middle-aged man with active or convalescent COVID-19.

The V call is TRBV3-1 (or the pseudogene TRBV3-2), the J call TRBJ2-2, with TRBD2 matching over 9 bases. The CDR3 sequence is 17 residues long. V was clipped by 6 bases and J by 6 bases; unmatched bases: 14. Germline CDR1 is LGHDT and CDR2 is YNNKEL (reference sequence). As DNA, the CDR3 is TGTGCCAGCAGACGAAGAGGCGGGGGGGCCTCACCCGGGGAGCTGTTTTTT. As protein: CASRRRGGGASPGELFF.

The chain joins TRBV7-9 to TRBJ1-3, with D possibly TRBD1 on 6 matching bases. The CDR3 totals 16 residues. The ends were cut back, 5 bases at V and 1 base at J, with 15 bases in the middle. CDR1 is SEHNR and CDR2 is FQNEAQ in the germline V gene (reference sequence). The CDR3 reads CASSMNRDLSGNTIYF. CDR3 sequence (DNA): TGTGCCAGCAGCATGAACAGGGATCTTTCTGGAAACACCATATATTTT.

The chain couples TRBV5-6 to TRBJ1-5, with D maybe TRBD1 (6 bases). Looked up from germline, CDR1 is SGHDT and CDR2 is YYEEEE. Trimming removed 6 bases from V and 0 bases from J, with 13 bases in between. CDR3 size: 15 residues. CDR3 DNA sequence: TGTGCCAGCACCTCGTGGGGGCTTAGCAATCAGCCCCAGCATTTT. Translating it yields CASTSWGLSNQPQHF.

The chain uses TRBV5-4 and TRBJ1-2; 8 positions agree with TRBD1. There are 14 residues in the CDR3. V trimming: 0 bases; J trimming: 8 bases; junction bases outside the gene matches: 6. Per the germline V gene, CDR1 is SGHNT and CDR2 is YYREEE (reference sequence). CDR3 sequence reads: CASSLAQGAQGYTF. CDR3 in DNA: TGTGCCAGCAGCTTGGCTCAGGGGGCGCAGGGCTACACCTTC.

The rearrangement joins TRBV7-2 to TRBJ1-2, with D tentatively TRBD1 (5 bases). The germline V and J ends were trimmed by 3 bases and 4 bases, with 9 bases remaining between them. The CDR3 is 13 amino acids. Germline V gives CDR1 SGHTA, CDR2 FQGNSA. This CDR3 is CASSFGGTYGYTF. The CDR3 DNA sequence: TGTGCCAGCAGCTTCGGGGGTACCTATGGCTACACCTTC.

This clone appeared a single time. The CDR3 bases are TGTGCCAGTAGTATCTATGGTGAAGCTTTCTTT. It specifies CASSIYGEAFF. This chain connects TRBV19 to TRBJ1-1; no reliable D call. This CDR3 comprises 11 residues. CDR1 and CDR2 from the germline V gene are LNHDA and SQIVND (reference sequence). With 3 bases removed from V and 7 bases from J, the gap between germline ends came to 6 bases.

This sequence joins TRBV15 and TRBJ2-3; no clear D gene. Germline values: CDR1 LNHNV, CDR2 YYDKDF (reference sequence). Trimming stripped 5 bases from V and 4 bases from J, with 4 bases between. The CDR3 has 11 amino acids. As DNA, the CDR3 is TGTGCCACCAGCGCGTCAGATACGCAGTATTTT. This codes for CATSASDTQYF.

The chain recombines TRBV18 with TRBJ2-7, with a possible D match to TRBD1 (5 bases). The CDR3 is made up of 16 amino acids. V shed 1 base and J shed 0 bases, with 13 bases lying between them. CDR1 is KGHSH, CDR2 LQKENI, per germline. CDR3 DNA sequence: TGTGCCAGCTCACCACGGGGCACCTCTAGCTCCTACGAGCAGTACTTC. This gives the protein CASSPRGTSSSYEQYF.

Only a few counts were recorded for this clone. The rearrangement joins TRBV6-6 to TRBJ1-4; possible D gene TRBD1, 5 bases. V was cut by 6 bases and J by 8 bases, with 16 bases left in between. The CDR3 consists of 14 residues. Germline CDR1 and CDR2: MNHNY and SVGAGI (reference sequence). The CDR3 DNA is TGTGCCAGCAGCACCTCATGGGCAGGGGAAAAACTGTTTTTT. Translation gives CASSTSWAGEKLFF.

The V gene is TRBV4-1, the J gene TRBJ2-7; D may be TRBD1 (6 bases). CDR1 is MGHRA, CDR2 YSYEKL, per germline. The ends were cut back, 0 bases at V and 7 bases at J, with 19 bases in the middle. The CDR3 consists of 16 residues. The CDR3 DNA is TGCGCCAGCAGCCAAGATAGTGGGACACCCCGACTGGAGCAGTACTTC. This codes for CASSQDSGTPRLEQYF.

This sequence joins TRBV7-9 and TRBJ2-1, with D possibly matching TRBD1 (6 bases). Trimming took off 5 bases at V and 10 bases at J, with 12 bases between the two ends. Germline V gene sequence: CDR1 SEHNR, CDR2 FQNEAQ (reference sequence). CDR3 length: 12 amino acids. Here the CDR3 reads CASSLRGLEQFF. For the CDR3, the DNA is TGTGCCAGCAGCCTCAGGGGTTTGGAGCAGTTCTTC.

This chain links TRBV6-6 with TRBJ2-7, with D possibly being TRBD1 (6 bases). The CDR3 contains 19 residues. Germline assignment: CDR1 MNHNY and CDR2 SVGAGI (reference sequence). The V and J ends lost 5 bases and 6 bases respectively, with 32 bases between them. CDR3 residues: CASSLDYPTRTAPSPEQYF. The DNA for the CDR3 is TGTGCCAGCAGTCTAGACTATCCGACCAGGACAGCACCTTCTCCCGAGCAGTACTTC.

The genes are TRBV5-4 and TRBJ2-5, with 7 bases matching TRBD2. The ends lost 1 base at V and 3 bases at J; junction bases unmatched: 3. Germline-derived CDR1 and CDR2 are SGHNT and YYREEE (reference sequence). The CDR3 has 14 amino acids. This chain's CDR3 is CASSLKRDEETQYF. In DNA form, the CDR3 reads TGTGCCAGCAGCTTGAAGCGGGATGAAGAGACCCAGTACTTC.

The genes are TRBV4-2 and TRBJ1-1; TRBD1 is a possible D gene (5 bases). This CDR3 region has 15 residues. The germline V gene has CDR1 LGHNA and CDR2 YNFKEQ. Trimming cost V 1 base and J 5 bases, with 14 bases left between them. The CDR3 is CASSQAAGQYTEAFF. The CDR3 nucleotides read TGTGCCAGCAGCCAAGCTGCAGGGCAATATACTGAAGCTTTCTTT.

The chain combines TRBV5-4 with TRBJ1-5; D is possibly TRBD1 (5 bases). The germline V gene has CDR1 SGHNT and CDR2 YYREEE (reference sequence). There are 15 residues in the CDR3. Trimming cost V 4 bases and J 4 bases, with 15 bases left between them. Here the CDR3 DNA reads TGTGCCAGCAGCGAACCAGACAGCTCAAATCAGCCCCAGCATTTT. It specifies CASSEPDSSNQPQHF.

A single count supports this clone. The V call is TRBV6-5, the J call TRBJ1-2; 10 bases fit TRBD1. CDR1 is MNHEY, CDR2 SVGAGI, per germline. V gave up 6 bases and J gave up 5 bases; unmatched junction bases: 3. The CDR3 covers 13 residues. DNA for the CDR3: TGTGCCAGCAGCAGGGACAGGGGATATGGCTACACCTTC. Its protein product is CASSRDRGYGYTF.

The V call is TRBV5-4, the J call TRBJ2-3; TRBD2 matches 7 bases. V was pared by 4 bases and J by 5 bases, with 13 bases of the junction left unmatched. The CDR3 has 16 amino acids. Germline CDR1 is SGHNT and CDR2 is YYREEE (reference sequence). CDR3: CASSLQGWASGDTQYF. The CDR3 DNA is TGTGCCAGCAGCCTGCAGGGTTGGGCTAGCGGAGATACGCAGTATTTT.

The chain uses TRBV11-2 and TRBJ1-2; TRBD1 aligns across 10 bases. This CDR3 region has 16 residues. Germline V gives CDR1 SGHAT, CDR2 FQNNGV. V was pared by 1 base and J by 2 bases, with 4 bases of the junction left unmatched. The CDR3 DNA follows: TGTGCCAGCAGCTTAGGAGGGACAGGGGACAACTATGGCTACACCTTC. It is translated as CASSLGGTGDNYGYTF.

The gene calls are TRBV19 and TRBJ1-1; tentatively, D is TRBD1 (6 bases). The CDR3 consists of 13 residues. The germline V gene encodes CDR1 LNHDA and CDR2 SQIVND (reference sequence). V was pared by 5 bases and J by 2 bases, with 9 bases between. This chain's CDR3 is CASSDRRNTEAFF. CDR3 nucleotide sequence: TGTGCCAGTAGTGACAGGAGAAACACTGAAGCTTTCTTT.

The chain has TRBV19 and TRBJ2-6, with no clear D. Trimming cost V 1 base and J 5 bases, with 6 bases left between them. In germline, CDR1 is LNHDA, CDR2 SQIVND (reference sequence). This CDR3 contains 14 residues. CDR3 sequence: CASSIADRANVLTF. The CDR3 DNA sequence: TGTGCCAGTAGTATAGCTGACAGGGCCAACGTCCTGACTTTC. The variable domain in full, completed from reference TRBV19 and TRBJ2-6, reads DGGITQSPKYLFRKEGQNVTLSCEQNLNHDAMYWYRQDPGQGLRLIYYSQIVNDFQKGDIAEGYSVSREKKESFPLTVTSAQKNPTAFYLCASSIADRANVLTFGAGSRLTVL.

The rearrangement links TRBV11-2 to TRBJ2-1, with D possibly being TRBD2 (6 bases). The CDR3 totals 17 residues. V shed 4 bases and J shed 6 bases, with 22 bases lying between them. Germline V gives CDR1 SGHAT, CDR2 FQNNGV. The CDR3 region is CASSSPLATPQVNEQFF. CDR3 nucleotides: TGTGCCAGCAGCTCCCCGCTAGCGACTCCTCAGGTCAATGAGCAGTTCTTC.